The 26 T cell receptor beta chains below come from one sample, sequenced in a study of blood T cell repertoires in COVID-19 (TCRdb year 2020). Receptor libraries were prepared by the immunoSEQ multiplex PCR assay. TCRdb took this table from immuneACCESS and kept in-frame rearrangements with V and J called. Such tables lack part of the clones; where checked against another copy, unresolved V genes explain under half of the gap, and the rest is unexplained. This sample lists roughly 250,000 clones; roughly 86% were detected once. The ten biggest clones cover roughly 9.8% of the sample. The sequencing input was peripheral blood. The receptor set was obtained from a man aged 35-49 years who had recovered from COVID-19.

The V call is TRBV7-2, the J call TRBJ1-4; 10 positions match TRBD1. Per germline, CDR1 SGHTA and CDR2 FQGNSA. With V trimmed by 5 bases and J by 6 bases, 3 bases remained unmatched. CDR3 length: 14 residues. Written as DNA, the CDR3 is TGTGCCAGCAGCCGCGGGACAGGGGATGAAAAACTGTTTTTT. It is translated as CASSRGTGDEKLFF.

CDR3 in amino acids: CASSPARRTLLTEAFF. CDR3 nucleotides: TGTGCCAGCAGCCCCGCCAGGCGGACACTACTCACTGAAGCTTTCTTT. The chain combines TRBV3-1 (or the pseudogene TRBV3-2) with TRBJ1-1, with D possibly matching TRBD1 (5 bases). This CDR3 is 16 amino acids long. Between the trimmed V and J ends, which lost 4 bases and 4 bases, there was a span of 19 bases. The germline gives CDR1 LGHDT, CDR2 YNNKEL (reference sequence).

The CDR3 bases are TGCGCCAGCAGCTTACGACAGGGGAGCACCGGGGAGCTGTTTTTT. Translating it yields CASSLRQGSTGELFF. The J gene is TRBJ2-2, the V gene TRBV5-1; TRBD1 agrees at 8 bases. V was pared by 2 bases and J by 4 bases, with 4 bases of the junction left unmatched. Germline V gene lookup returns CDR1 SGHRS and CDR2 YFSETQ. This CDR3 contains 15 residues. The entire variable domain, with the rest obtained from reference TRBV5-1 and TRBJ2-2, is as follows: KAGVTQTPRYLIKTRGQQVTLSCSPISGHRSVSWYQQTPGQGLQFLFEYFSETQRNKGNFPGRFSGRQFSNSRSEMNVSTLELGDSALYLCASSLRQGSTGELFFGEGSRLTVL.

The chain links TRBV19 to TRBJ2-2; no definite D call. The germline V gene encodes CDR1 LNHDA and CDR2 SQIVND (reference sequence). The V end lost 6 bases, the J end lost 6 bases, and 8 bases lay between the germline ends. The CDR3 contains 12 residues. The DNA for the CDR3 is TGTGCCAGTAGGAGAGGCCCCGGGGAGCTGTTTTTT. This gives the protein CASRRGPGELFF.

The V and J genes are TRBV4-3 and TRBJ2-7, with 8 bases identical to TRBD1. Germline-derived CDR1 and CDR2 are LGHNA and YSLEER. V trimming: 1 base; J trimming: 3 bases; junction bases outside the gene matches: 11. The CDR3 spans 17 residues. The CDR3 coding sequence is TGCGCCAGCAGCCAAGGGGGGTACCAGACAGGGGTCTACGAGCAGTACTTC. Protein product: CASSQGGYQTGVYEQYF.

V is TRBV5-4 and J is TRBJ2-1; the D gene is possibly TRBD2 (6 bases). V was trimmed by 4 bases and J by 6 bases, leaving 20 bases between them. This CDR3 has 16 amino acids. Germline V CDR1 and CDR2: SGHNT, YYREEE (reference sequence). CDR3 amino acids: CASSPVGIPGSNEQFF. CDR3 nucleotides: TGTGCCAGCAGCCCGGTGGGGATTCCCGGGAGCAATGAGCAGTTCTTC.

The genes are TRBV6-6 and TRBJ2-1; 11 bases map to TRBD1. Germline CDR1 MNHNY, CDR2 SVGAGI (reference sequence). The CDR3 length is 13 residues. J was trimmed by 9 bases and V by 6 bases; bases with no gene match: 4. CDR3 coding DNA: TGTGCCAGCAGCGGACAGGGGGCTGCTGAGCAGTTCTTC. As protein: CASSGQGAAEQFF.

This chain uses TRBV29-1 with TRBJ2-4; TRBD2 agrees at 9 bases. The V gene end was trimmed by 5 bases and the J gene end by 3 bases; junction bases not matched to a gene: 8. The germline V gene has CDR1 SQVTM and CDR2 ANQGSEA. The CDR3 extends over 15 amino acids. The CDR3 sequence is CSVRREGVGKNIQYF. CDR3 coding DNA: TGCAGCGTTCGGCGGGAGGGGGTTGGCAAAAACATTCAGTACTTC.

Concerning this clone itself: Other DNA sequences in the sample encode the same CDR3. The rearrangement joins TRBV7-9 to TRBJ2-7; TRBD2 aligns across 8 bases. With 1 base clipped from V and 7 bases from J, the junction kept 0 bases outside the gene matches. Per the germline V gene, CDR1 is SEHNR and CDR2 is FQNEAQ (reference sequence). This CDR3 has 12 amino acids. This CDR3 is CASSLGGGEQYF. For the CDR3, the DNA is TGTGCCAGCAGCTTAGGCGGGGGGGAGCAGTACTTC. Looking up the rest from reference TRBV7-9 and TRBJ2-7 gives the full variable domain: DTGVSQNPRHKITKRGQNVTFRCDPISEHNRLYWYRQTLGQGPEFLTYFQNEAQLEKSRLLSDRFSAERPKGSFSTLEIQRTEQGDSAMYLCASSLGGGEQYFGPGTRLTVT.

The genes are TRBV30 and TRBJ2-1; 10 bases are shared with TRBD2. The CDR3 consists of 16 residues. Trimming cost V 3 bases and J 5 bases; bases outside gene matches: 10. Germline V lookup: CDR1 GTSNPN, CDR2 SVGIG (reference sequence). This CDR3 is CAWRPVSGRVHNEQFF. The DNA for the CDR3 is TGTGCCTGGAGGCCGGTGAGCGGGAGGGTCCACAATGAGCAGTTCTTC.

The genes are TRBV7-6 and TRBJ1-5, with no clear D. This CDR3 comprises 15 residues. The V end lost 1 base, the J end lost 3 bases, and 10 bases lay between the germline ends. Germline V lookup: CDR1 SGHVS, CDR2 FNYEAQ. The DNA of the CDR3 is TGTGCCAGCAGCTTAGGGACTTCAATCAATCAGCCCCAGCATTTT. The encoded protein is CASSLGTSINQPQHF.

The CDR3 is CASSYSLISTDTQYF. The DNA for the CDR3 is TGTGCCAGCAGTTACTCCCTAATTAGCACAGATACGCAGTATTTT. J is TRBJ2-3 and V is TRBV6-5; no reliable D call. Deletions cut 0 bases from V and 0 bases from J, with 7 bases between. Germline assignment: CDR1 MNHEY and CDR2 SVGAGI. The CDR3 is 15 residues long.

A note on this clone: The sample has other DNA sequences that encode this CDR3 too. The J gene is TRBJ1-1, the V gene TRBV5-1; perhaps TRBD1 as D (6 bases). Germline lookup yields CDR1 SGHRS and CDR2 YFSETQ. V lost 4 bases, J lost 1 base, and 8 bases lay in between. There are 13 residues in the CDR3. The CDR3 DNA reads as TGCGCCAGCAGCACGGGACAGAACACTGAAGCTTTCTTT. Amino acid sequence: CASSTGQNTEAFF.

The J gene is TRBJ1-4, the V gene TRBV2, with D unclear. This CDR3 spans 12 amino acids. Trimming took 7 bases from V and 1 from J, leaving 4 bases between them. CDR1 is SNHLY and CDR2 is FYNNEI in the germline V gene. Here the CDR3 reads CASTLTNEKLFF. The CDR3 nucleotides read TGTGCCAGCACTTTAACTAATGAAAAACTGTTTTTT.

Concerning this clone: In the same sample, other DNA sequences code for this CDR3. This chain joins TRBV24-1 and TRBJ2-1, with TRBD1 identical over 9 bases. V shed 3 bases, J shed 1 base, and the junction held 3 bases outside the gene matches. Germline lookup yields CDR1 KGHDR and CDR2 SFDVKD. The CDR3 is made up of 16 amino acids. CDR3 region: CATSDAGQGSYNEQFF. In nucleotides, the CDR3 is TGTGCCACCAGTGATGCGGGACAGGGTTCCTACAATGAGCAGTTCTTC.

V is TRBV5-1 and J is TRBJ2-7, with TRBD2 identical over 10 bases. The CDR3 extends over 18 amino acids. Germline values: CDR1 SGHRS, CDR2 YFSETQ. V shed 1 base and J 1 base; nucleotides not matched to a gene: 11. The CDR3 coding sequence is TGCGCCAGCAGCTTGCGTAGCGGGAGGTCCCTCGGGTCCTACGAGCAGTACTTC. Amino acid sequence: CASSLRSGRSLGSYEQYF.

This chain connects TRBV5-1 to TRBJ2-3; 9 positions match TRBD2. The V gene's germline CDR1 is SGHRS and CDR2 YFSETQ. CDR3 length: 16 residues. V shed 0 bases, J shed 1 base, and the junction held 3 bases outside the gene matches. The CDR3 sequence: CASSLAGGGGTDTQYF. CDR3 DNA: TGCGCCAGCAGCTTGGCTGGCGGGGGGGGCACAGATACGCAGTATTTT.

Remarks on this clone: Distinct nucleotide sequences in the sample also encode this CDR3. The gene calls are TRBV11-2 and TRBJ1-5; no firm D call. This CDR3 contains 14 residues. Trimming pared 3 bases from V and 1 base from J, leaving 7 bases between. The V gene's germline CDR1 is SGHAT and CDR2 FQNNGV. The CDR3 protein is CASSLAGSNQPQHF. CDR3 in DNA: TGTGCCAGCAGCTTGGCGGGGAGCAATCAGCCCCAGCATTTT.

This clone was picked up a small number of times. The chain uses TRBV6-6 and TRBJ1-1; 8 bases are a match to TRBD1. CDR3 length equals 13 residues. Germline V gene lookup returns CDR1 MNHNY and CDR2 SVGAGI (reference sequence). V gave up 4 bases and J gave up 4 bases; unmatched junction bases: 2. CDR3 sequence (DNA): TGTGCCAGCAGTTTCACAGGGGGCACTGAAGCTTTCTTT. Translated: CASSFTGGTEAFF.

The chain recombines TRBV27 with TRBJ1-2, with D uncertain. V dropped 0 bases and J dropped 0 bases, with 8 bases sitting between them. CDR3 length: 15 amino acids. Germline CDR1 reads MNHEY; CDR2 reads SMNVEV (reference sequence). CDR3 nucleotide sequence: TGTGCCAGCAGTTTATCAGTCGGAGCTAACTATGGCTACACCTTC. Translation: CASSLSVGANYGYTF.

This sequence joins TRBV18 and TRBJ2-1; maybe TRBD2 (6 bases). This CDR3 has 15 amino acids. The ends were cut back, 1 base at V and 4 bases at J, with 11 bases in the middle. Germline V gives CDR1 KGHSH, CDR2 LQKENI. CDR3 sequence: CASSPLRDWYNEQFF. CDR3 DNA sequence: TGTGCCAGCTCACCACTTAGGGACTGGTACAATGAGCAGTTCTTC.

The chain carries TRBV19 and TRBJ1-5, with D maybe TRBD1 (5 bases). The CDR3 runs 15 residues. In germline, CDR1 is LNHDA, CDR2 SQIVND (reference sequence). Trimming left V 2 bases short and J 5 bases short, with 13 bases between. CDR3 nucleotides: TGTGCCAGTAGTATAAAAAGGGGCTGGGATCAGCCCCAGCATTTT. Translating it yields CASSIKRGWDQPQHF.

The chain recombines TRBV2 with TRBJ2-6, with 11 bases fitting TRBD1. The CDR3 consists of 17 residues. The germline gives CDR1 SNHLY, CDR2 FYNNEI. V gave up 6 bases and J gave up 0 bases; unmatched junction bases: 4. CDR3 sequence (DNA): TGTGCCAGCAGCCGGGACAGGGGGTCCTCTGGGGCCAACGTCCTGACTTTC. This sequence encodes CASSRDRGSSGANVLTF.

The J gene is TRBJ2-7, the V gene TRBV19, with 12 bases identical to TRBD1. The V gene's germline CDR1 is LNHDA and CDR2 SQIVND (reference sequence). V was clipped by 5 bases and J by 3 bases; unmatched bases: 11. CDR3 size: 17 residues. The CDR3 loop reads CASSLAGTGGKGYEQYF. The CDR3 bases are TGTGCCAGTAGTTTAGCCGGGACAGGGGGCAAAGGCTACGAGCAGTACTTC.

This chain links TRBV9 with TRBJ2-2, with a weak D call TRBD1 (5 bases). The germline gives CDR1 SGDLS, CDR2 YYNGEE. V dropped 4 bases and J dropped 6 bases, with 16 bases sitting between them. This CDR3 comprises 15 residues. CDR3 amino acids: CASSPGLGLPGELFF. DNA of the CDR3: TGTGCCAGCAGCCCAGGGCTAGGGCTTCCCGGGGAGCTGTTTTTT.

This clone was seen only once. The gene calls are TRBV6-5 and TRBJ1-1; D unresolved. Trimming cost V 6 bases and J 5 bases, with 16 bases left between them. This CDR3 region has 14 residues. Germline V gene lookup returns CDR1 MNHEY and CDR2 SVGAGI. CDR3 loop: CASSPRTRKTEAFF. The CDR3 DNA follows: TGTGCCAGCAGCCCCCGCACCAGGAAGACTGAAGCTTTCTTT.